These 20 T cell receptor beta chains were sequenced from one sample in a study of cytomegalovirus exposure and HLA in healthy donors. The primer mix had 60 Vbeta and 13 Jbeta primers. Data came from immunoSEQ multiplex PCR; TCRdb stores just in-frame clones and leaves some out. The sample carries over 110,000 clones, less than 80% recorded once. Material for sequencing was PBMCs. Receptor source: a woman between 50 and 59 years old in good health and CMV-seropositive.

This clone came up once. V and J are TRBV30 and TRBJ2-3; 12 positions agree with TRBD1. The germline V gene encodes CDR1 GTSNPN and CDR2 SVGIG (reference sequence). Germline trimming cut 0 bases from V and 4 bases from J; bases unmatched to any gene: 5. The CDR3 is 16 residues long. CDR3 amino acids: CAWSVEGQGAADTQYF. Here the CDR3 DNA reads TGTGCCTGGAGTGTGGAGGGACAGGGGGCTGCAGATACGCAGTATTTT. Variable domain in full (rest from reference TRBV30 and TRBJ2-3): SQTIHQWPATLVQPVGSPLSLECTVEGTSNPNLYWYRQAAGRGLQLLFYSVGIGQISSEVPQNLSASRPQDRQFILSSKKLLLSDSGFYLCAWSVEGQGAADTQYFGPGTRLTVL.

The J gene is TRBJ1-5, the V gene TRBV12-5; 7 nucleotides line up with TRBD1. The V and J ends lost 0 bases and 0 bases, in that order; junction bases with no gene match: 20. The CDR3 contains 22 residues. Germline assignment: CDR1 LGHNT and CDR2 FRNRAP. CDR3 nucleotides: TGTGCTAGTGGTTTGGTAGTTGCTCCGGGACAGCCGTACTCTTATAGCAATCAGCCCCAGCATTTT. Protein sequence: CASGLVVAPGQPYSYSNQPQHF.

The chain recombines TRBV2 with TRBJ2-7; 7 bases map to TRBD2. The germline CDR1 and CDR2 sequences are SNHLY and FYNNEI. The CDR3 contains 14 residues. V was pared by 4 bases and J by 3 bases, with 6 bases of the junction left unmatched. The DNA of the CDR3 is TGTGCCAGCAGTGGGCCAGCTAGCGGCTACGAGCAGTACTTC. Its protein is CASSGPASGYEQYF.

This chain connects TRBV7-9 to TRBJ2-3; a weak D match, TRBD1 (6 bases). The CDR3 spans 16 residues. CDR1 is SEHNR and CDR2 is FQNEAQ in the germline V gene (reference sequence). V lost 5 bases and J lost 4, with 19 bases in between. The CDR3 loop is CASSLDRTAWADTQYF. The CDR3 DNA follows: TGTGCCAGCAGCCTAGATCGGACAGCCTGGGCAGATACGCAGTATTTT.

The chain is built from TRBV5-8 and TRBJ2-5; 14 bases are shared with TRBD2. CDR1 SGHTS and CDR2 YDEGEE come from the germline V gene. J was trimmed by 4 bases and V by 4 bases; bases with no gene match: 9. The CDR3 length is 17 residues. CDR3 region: CASSQDRTSGGSETQYF. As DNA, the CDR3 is TGTGCCAGCAGCCAGGACCGGACTAGCGGGGGGTCAGAGACCCAGTACTTC.

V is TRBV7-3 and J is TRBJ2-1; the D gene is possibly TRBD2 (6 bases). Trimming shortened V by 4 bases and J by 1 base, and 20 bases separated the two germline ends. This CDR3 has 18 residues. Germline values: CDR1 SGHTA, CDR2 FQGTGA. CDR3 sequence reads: CASSSRGSGLPSYNEQFF. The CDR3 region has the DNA TGTGCCAGCAGCTCTCGGGGTAGCGGACTCCCGTCCTACAATGAGCAGTTCTTC.

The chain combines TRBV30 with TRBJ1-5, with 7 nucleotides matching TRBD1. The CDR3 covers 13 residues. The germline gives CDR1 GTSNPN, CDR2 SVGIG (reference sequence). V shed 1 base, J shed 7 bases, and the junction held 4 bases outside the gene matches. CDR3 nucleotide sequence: TGTGCCTGGAGTGAAGGGGGCGGACAGCCCCAGCATTTT. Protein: CAWSEGGGQPQHF.

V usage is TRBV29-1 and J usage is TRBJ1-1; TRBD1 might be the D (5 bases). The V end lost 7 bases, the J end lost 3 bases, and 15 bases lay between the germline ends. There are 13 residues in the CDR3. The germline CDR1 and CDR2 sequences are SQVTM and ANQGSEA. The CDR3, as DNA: TGCAGCGCATCATTGGGGGGGGACACTGAAGCTTTCTTT. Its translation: CSASLGGDTEAFF. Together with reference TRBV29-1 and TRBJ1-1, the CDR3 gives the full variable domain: SAVISQKPSRDICQRGTSLTIQCQVDSQVTMMFWYRQQPGQSLTLIATANQGSEATYESGFVIDKFPISRPNLTFSTLTVSNMSPEDSSIYLCSASLGGDTEAFFGQGTRLTVV.

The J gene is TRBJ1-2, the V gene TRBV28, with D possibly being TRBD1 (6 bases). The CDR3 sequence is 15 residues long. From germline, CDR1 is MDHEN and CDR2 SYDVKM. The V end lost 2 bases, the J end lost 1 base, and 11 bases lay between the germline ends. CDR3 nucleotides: TGTGCCAGCAGTTTAGCCGACAGGTATAACTATGGCTACACCTTC. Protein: CASSLADRYNYGYTF.

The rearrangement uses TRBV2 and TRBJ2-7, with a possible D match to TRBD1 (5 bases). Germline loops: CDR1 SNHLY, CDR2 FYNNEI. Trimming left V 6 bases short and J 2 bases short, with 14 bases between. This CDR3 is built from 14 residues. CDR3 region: CASSEQGATYEQYF. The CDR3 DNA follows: TGTGCCAGCAGCGAGCAGGGCGCGACCTACGAGCAGTACTTC.

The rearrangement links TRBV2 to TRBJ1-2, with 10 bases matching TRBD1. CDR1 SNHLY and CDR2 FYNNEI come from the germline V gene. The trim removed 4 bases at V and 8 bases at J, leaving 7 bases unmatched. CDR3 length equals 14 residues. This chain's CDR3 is CASSARDRGGGYTF. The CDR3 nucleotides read TGTGCCAGCAGTGCCCGGGACAGGGGAGGCGGCTACACCTTC.

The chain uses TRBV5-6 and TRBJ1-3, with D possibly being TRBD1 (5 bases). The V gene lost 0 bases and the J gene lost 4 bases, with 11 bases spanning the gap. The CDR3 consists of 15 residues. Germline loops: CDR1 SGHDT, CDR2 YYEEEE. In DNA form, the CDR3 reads TGTGCCAGCAGCTTGGTAGTAGGGGCCGGAAACACCATATATTTT. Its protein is CASSLVVGAGNTIYF.

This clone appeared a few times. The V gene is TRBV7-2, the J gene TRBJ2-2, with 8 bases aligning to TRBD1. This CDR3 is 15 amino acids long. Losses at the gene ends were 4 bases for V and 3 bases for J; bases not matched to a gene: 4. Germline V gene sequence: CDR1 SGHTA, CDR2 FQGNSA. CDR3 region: CASSSNRGDTGELFF. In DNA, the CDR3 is TGTGCCAGCAGCTCGAACAGGGGGGACACCGGGGAGCTGTTTTTT.

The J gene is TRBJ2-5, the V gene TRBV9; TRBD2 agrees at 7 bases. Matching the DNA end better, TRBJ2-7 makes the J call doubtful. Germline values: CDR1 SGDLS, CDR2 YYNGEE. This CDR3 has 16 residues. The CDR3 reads CASSVDPLAVAAEQYF. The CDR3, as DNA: TGTGCCAGCAGCGTAGACCCTCTAGCGGTTGCCGCCGAGCAGTACTTC.

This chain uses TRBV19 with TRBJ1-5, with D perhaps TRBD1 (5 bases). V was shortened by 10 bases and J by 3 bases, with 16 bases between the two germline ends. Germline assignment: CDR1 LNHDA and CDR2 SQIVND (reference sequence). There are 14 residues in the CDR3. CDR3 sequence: CATNIQGYNQPQHF. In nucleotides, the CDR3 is TGTGCCACCAACATTCAGGGATACAATCAGCCCCAGCATTTT.

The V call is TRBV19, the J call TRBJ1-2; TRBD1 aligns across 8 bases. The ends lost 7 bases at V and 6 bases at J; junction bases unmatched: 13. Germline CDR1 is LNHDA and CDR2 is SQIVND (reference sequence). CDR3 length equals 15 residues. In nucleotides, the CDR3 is TGTGCCAGTATCAACAGTGGGGACAGGAGCAATGGCTACACCTTC. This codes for CASINSGDRSNGYTF.

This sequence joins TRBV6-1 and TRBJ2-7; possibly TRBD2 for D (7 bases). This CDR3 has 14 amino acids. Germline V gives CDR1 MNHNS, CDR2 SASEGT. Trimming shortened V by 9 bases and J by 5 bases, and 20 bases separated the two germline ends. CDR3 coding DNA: TGTGCCAGTCAAATGGGGGGGGCGCCCAACGAGCAGTACTTC. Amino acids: CASQMGGAPNEQYF.

The CDR3: CASSLYGTTFMDTEAFF. In DNA, the CDR3 is TGTGCCAGCAGCTTATATGGGACTACCTTCATGGACACTGAAGCTTTCTTT. The chain joins TRBV7-8 to TRBJ1-1; a weak D match, TRBD1 (5 bases). The CDR3 is 17 residues long. The V and J ends lost 2 bases and 3 bases respectively, with 19 bases between them. Germline V gives CDR1 SGHVS, CDR2 FQNEAQ.

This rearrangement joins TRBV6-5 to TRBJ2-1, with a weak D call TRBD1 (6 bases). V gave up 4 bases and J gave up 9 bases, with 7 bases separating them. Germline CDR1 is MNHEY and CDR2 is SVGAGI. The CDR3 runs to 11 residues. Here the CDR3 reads CASSSGAEQFF. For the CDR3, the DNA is TGTGCCAGCAGTTCAGGGGCTGAGCAGTTCTTC.

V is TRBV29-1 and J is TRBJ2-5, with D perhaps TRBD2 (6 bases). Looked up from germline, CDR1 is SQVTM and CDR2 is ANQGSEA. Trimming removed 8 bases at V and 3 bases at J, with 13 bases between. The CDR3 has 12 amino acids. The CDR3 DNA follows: TGCAGCTCGCGCGGGGCAGAAGAGACCCAGTACTTC. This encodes CSSRGAEETQYF.